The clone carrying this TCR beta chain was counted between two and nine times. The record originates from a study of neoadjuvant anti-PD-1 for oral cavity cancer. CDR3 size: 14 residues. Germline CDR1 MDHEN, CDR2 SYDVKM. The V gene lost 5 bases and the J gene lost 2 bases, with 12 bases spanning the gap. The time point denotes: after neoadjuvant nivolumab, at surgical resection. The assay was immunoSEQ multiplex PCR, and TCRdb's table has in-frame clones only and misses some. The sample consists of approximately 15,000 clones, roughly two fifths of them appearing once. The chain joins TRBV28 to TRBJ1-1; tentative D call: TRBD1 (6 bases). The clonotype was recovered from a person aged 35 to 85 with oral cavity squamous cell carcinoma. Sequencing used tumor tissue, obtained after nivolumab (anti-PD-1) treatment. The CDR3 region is CASSPPGVNTEAFF. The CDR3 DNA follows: TGTGCCAGCAGTCCCCCAGGGGTTAACACTGAAGCTTTCTTT.